This TCR beta chain was recorded in a study of CD8+ T cells in alopecia areata. The overall study: Tofacitinib administration persisted for 6 to 18 months, succeeded by 6 months off drug. Study-level points and caveats: On tofacitinib, scalp and blood still held many of the expanded lesional clones. Tofacitinib significantly decreased scalp clonality and expanded CD8+ clones among top 100.

The germline V gene has CDR1 SEHNR and CDR2 FQNEAQ (reference sequence). Between the trimmed V and J ends, which lost 3 bases and 0 bases, there was a span of 8 bases. The CDR3 loop spans 14 amino acids. Turning to this clone: What it binds is not known.

Extraction of RNA preceded its reverse transcription into cDNA, which served as the sequencing template. The protocol was immunoSEQ multiplex PCR, while the TCRdb copy is restricted to in-frame clones and leaves out a portion. The repertoire includes 130,000 to 150,000 clones, roughly four fifths of them detected once, and roughly 25% sits in the top ten. The treatment: oral pan-JAK inhibitor, 5-10 mg twice daily. Collection of lesional scalp punch biopsies and peripheral blood was performed in alopecia areata patients. The chain employs TRBV7-9 and TRBJ2-5; D gene ambiguous. This TCR came from a human donor with alopecia areata. The sample here was CD8+ T cells sorted from blood, taken at week 4, from a patient treated with tofacitinib. Here the CDR3 reads CASSLGVNQETQYF. In DNA form, the CDR3 reads TGTGCCAGCAGCTTGGGTGTCAACCAAGAGACCCAGTACTTC.